The 22 T cell receptor beta chains presented below share a single source sample, sequenced in a study of high-grade serous ovarian cancer treatment subgroups. Sequencing was performed with immunoSEQ multiplex PCR; in TCRdb, only in-frame clones are kept and a portion is missing. This table holds about 12,000 clones, around 90% found once. Tumor samples were obtained before definitive surgery or chemotherapy. Sequencing used tumor tissue. Receptors were obtained from a human donor with high-grade serous ovarian cancer.

This chain connects TRBV4-1 to TRBJ1-1, with D tentatively TRBD1 (5 bases). The length of the CDR3 is 14 residues. The ends were cut back, 1 base at V and 4 bases at J, with 10 bases in the middle. The germline CDR1 and CDR2 sequences are MGHRA and YSYEKL. The CDR3: CASSQVPGGTEAFF. CDR3 sequence (DNA): TGCGCCAGCAGCCAAGTTCCCGGGGGCACTGAAGCTTTCTTT.

V and J are TRBV20-1 and TRBJ1-2; no definite D call. This CDR3 has 11 residues. Germline lookup yields CDR1 DFQATT and CDR2 SNEGSKA (reference sequence). Between the trimmed V and J ends, which lost 1 base and 7 bases, there was a span of 7 bases. The CDR3 DNA reads TGCAGTGCTAGAGTCGAGGGTGGCTACACCTTC. It yields the protein CSARVEGGYTF.

J is TRBJ2-7 and V is TRBV28, with D possibly being TRBD2 (5 bases). Germline CDR1 MDHEN, CDR2 SYDVKM. This CDR3 contains 13 residues. Deletions cut 7 bases from V and 6 bases from J, with 16 bases between. The CDR3 nucleotides are TGTGCCAGCACCGCGACGACTACCGGCGAGCAGTACTTC. It encodes CASTATTTGEQYF.

This rearrangement joins TRBV5-6 to TRBJ2-5; tentatively, D is TRBD1 (5 bases). The germline gives CDR1 SGHDT, CDR2 YYEEEE. This CDR3 is 14 amino acids long. V shed 1 base and J shed 4 bases, with 11 bases lying between them. The chain's CDR3 is CASSLQGVRETQYF. CDR3 nucleotide sequence: TGTGCCAGCAGCTTGCAAGGGGTTCGAGAGACCCAGTACTTC.

The V gene is TRBV5-1, the J gene TRBJ2-7; 9 positions match TRBD2. V was clipped by 0 bases and J by 3 bases; unmatched bases: 4. This CDR3 spans 15 amino acids. Germline CDR1 is SGHRS and CDR2 is YFSETQ. For the CDR3, the DNA is TGCGCCAGCAGCTTGGGAGGGACTAGCTACTACGAGCAGTACTTC. This codes for CASSLGGTSYYEQYF.

V gene TRBV7-2 combines with J gene TRBJ2-7; weak D call: TRBD1 (6 bases). Looked up from germline, CDR1 is SGHTA and CDR2 is FQGNSA. Trimming cost V 5 bases and J 9 bases, with 14 bases left between them. The CDR3 has 12 amino acids. The CDR3 is CASSPGTSGQYF. The CDR3 DNA follows: TGTGCCAGCAGCCCTGGGACATCTGGGCAGTACTTC.

This clone was found once. The chain carries TRBV27 and TRBJ1-1; D is possibly TRBD1 (6 bases). The CDR3 spans 15 residues. The ends were cut back, 5 bases at V and 0 bases at J, with 13 bases in the middle. Germline CDR1 reads MNHEY; CDR2 reads SMNVEV (reference sequence). The CDR3 coding sequence is TGTGCCAGCAGTCTCCGGACAGAAATGAACACTGAAGCTTTCTTT. This encodes CASSLRTEMNTEAFF.

The rearrangement links TRBV5-1 to TRBJ1-2; D is ambiguous. V shed 4 bases and J shed 6 bases, with 19 bases lying between them. The V gene's germline CDR1 is SGHRS and CDR2 YFSETQ. There are 15 residues in the CDR3. CDR3 DNA: TGCGCCAGCAGCCCCTGGGCCAGTGAGGGAGATGGCTACACCTTC. The encoded protein is CASSPWASEGDGYTF. The entire variable domain, with the rest obtained from reference TRBV5-1 and TRBJ1-2, is as follows: KAGVTQTPRYLIKTRGQQVTLSCSPISGHRSVSWYQQTPGQGLQFLFEYFSETQRNKGNFPGRFSGRQFSNSRSEMNVSTLELGDSALYLCASSPWASEGDGYTFGSGTRLTVV.

The CDR3 reads CASSKADYNEQFF. CDR3 DNA sequence: TGTGCCAGCAGCAAAGCGGACTACAATGAGCAGTTCTTC. The chain recombines TRBV7-6 with TRBJ2-1; a possible D gene is TRBD2 (5 bases). Trimming left V 5 bases short and J 3 bases short, with 8 bases between. CDR1 and CDR2 from the germline V gene are SGHVS and FNYEAQ. CDR3 length: 13 residues.

J is TRBJ1-5 and V is TRBV19; 7 positions match TRBD1. Per the germline V gene, CDR1 is LNHDA and CDR2 is SQIVND (reference sequence). The CDR3 contains 14 residues. J gave up 2 bases and V 4 bases, and 2 bases lay outside the gene matches. The CDR3 is CASSRTGGNQPQHF. The CDR3 bases are TGTGCCAGTAGTAGGACAGGCGGCAATCAGCCCCAGCATTTT.

The chain carries TRBV10-3 and TRBJ1-2; 9 bases fit TRBD1. The ends lost 2 bases at V and 8 bases at J; junction bases unmatched: 9. This CDR3 is 15 amino acids long. The germline CDR1 and CDR2 sequences are ENHRY and SYGVKD. CDR3 in amino acids: CAISEGQGSKSGYTF. The CDR3 DNA is TGTGCCATCAGTGAGGGACAGGGGTCCAAGAGCGGCTACACCTTC.

The genes are TRBV4-2 and TRBJ1-5, with unresolved D. CDR3 size: 13 residues. The germline CDR1 and CDR2 sequences are LGHNA and YNFKEQ. V lost 0 bases, J lost 6 bases, and 6 bases lay in between. The DNA for the CDR3 is TGTGCCAGCAGCCAAGATGAGGTTCAGCCCCAGCATTTT. Encoded protein: CASSQDEVQPQHF.

The genes are TRBV5-6 and TRBJ1-2, with D maybe TRBD1 (5 bases). Germline assignment: CDR1 SGHDT and CDR2 YYEEEE. V was shortened by 2 bases and J by 4 bases, with 9 bases between the two germline ends. This CDR3 is 13 amino acids long. The CDR3, as DNA: TGTGCCAGCAGCTTAGGGGTTTTCTATGGCTACACCTTC. It is translated as CASSLGVFYGYTF.

The chain has TRBV4-1 and TRBJ2-1, with D unclear. This CDR3 has 14 residues. V was trimmed by 4 bases and J by 8 bases, leaving 15 bases between them. CDR1 and CDR2 (germline): MGHRA, YSYEKL. The CDR3 here is CASSPSLWIDEQFF. CDR3 sequence (DNA): TGCGCCAGCAGCCCTTCATTATGGATCGATGAGCAGTTCTTC.

This clone came up a few times. Other DNA sequences within the sample encode an identical CDR3. The chain couples TRBV5-4 to TRBJ2-7; either TRBD1 or TRBD2 may fit D (5 bases each). Germline V gives CDR1 SGHNT, CDR2 YYREEE (reference sequence). CDR3 size: 14 residues. Trimming shortened V by 0 bases and J by 7 bases, and 14 bases separated the two germline ends. Written as DNA, the CDR3 is TGTGCCAGCAGCTTGGGGGACCTCATACATGAGCAGTACTTC. Translated: CASSLGDLIHEQYF.

The gene calls are TRBV4-3 and TRBJ1-6; D is uncertain. The CDR3 extends over 14 amino acids. V was trimmed by 2 bases and J by 7 bases, leaving 9 bases between them. Germline-derived CDR1 and CDR2 are LGHNA and YSLEER. CDR3: CASSQWTGNSPLHF. Here the CDR3 DNA reads TGCGCCAGCAGCCAATGGACTGGAAATTCACCCCTCCACTTT.

This clone has just one count. V is TRBV2 and J is TRBJ2-3; 9 nucleotides line up with TRBD2. CDR3 length: 15 residues. V trimming: 4 bases; J trimming: 3 bases; junction bases outside the gene matches: 5. CDR1 SNHLY and CDR2 FYNNEI come from the germline V gene. The CDR3 loop reads CASSGAGGQTDTQYF. The CDR3 coding sequence is TGTGCCAGCAGTGGGGCGGGGGGGCAGACAGATACGCAGTATTTT.

The chain employs TRBV7-9 and TRBJ2-5; the match to TRBD2 covers 13 bases. TRBJ2-7 matches the DNA end more closely, so the J call is doubtful. CDR1 SEHNR and CDR2 FQNEAQ come from the germline V gene (reference sequence). The CDR3 totals 15 residues. This CDR3 reads CASSFGLAGEGEQYF. The CDR3 DNA reads TGTGCCAGCAGCTTTGGACTAGCGGGAGAGGGCGAGCAGTACTTC.

The chain uses TRBV7-9 and TRBJ1-3; TRBD1 matches 8 bases. V lost 0 bases and J lost 4; bases outside the gene matches: 2. CDR3 length equals 15 residues. Germline-derived CDR1 and CDR2 are SEHNR and FQNEAQ (reference sequence). CDR3 in amino acids: CASSLAGTGGNTIYF. DNA of the CDR3: TGTGCCAGCAGCTTAGCGGGGACAGGAGGAAACACCATATATTTT. Supplemented by reference TRBV7-9 and TRBJ1-3, the full variable domain reads DTGVSQNPRHKITKRGQNVTFRCDPISEHNRLYWYRQTLGQGPEFLTYFQNEAQLEKSRLLSDRFSAERPKGSFSTLEIQRTEQGDSAMYLCASSLAGTGGNTIYFGEGSWLTVV.

The rearrangement links TRBV5-1 to TRBJ2-2; 10 bases align to TRBD1. CDR3 length: 15 amino acids. Germline-derived CDR1 and CDR2 are SGHRS and YFSETQ. V shed 0 bases and J 6 bases; nucleotides not matched to a gene: 2. The CDR3 DNA reads as TGCGCCAGCAGCTTGGCCGGGACAGGGGCCGGGGAGCTGTTTTTT. It encodes CASSLAGTGAGELFF.

The chain recombines TRBV27 with TRBJ2-7; 14 bases agree with TRBD2. Germline V gives CDR1 MNHEY, CDR2 SMNVEV (reference sequence). The CDR3 is made up of 19 amino acids. J was trimmed by 4 bases and V by 8 bases; bases with no gene match: 19. The CDR3, as DNA: TGTGCCAGCGGACCGCTAGGACTAGCGGGGGGCCAGTCGGGGTACGAGCAGTACTTC. Its translation is CASGPLGLAGGQSGYEQYF.

This clone was seen only a few times. CDR3 sequence reads: CASSGAVIQETQYF. The DNA of the CDR3 is TGTGCCAGCAGTGGCGCGGTTATCCAAGAGACCCAGTACTTC. The chain has TRBV28 and TRBJ2-5; the D is unclear. This CDR3 is built from 14 residues. V was shortened by 5 bases and J by 1 base, with 11 bases between the two germline ends. Germline CDR1 reads MDHEN; CDR2 reads SYDVKM. The variable domain in full, with the rest retrieved from reference TRBV28 and TRBJ2-5, is DVKVTQSSRYLVKRTGEKVFLECVQDMDHENMFWYRQDPGLGLRLIYFSYDVKMKEKGDIPEGYSVSREKKERFSLILESASTNQTSMYLCASSGAVIQETQYFGPGTRLLVL.